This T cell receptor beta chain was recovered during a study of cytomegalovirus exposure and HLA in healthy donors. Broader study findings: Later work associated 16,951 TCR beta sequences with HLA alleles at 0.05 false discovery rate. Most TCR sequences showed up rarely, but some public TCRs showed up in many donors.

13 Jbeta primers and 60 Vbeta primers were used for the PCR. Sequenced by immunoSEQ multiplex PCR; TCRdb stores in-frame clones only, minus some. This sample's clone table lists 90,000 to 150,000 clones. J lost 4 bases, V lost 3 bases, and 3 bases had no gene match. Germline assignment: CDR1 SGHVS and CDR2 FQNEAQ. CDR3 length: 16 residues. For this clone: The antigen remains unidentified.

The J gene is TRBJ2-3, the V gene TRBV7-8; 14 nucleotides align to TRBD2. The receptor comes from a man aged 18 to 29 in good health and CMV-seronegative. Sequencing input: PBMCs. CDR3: CASSFGLAGGADTQYF. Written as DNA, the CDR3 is TGTGCCAGCAGCTTCGGACTAGCGGGAGGTGCAGATACGCAGTATTTT.